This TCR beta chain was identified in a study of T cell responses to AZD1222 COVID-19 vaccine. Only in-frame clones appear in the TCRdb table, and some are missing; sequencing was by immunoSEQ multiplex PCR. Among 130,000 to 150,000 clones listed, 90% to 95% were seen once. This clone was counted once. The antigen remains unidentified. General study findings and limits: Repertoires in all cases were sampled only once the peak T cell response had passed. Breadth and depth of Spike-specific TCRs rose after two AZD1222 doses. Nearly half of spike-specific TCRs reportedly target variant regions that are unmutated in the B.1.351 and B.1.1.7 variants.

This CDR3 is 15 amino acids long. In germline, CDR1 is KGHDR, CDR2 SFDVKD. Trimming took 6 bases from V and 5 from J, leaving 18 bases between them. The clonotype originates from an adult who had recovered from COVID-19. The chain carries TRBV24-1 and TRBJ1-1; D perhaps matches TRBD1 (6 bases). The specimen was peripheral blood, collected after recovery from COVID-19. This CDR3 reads CATSPSGKGVTEAFF. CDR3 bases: TGTGCCACCAGTCCGTCGGGGAAGGGGGTAACTGAAGCTTTCTTT.